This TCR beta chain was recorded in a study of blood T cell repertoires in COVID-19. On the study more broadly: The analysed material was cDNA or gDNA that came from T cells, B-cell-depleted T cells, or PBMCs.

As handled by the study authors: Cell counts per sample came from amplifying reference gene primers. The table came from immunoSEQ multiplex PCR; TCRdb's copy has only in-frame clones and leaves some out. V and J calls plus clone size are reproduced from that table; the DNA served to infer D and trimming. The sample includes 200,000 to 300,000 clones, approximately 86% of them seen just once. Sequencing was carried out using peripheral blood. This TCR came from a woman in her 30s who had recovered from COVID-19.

The CDR3 region is CASSHGMNTEAFF. CDR3 nucleotides: TGTGCCAGCAGCCACGGTATGAACACTGAAGCTTTCTTT. V is TRBV3-1 (or the pseudogene TRBV3-2) and J is TRBJ1-1; D is ambiguous. Germline V lookup: CDR1 LGHDT, CDR2 YNNKEL (reference sequence). Between the trimmed V and J ends, which lost 3 bases and 0 bases, there was a span of 5 bases. The CDR3 length is 13 residues.